This T cell receptor (beta chain) comes out of a study of Ad26.COV2.S vaccination and SARS-CoV-2 variants (dated by TCRdb to the early 2020s). Broadly, across the study: Vaccine-arm donors were drawn from COV1001, a multicentre, randomized, double-blind, placebo-controlled phase I-IIa trial of Ad26.COV2.S in healthy adults. Ad26.COV2.S was administered intramuscularly at a dose of 5x10^10 or 1x10^11 viral particles, either as one shot or as two shots given 56 days apart. Sequencing of the TCRbeta repertoire served to evaluate the specificity and breadth of SARS-CoV-2-reactive T cell receptors following Ad26.COV2.S vaccination. The TCR-sequenced set comprised around 30 samples: around 20 Ad26.COV2.S vaccine recipients, 5 placebo recipients and 8 SARS-CoV-2 convalescent individuals. Participants in the trial were split at random into five groups of five each, receiving low-dose or high-dose Ad26.COV2.S once or twice, or else placebo on both occasions. Investigators remained blinded to trial group allocation during experiments and outcome assessment.

The treatment or condition label corresponds to: some 20 received Ad26.COV2.S at low or high dose, single or two shots; about 5 received placebo; per-sample allocation not given. For vaccine and placebo recipients, the sequenced repertoires came from samples collected on day 63 after the first injection. In Cohort 1b, about 25 adults aged 18-55 years were enrolled at a single site in Boston, USA, between 29 July and 7 August 2020. Ad26.COV2.S was a replication-incompetent adenovirus type 26 vector that expressed a prefusion-stabilized SARS-CoV-2 spike protein derived from the original Wuhan strain. From the cysteine through the phenylalanine, the CDR3 covers 13 amino acids. Solely the CDR3 DNA is kept, with 39 bases framed from the first base. Study-wide conclusions, independent of this receptor: According to the authors, total T cell responses may have been underestimated by the TCR breadth and depth analyses. Higher spike-specific TCR breadth was observed in Ad26.COV2.S recipients than in placebo recipients (P = 0.0014). Vaccine and placebo recipients had comparable non-spike TCR breadth, which fits with the vaccine containing only spike. After vaccination, spike-specific CD8+ and CD4+ T cell responses were reported to show substantial breadth. The study was not powered to compare responses between vaccine doses or regimens.

The immunoSEQ Assay was the method used to sequence TCRbeta CDR3 regions. After extraction, genomic DNA underwent amplification by bias-controlled multiplex PCR, followed by high-throughput sequencing. The authors' pipeline ran thus. To quantify the absolute abundance of each unique TCRbeta CDR3 region, sequences were collapsed and filtered. Usable DNA was measured by amplifying reference genes present in all nucleated cells, and TCRbeta template counts were normalized to that usable DNA to estimate T cell fraction. Repertoire TCRs were annotated as SARS-CoV-2-specific when V gene, CDR3 amino acid sequence and J gene were exactly matched to a known reactive TCR set. The reference SARS-CoV-2 TCR set was derived from MIRA and filtered for enrichment in COVID-19-positive ImmuneCODE repertoires, a step that removed public or cross-reactive TCRs. Using the MIRA antigens, annotated TCRs were further analysed by specific ORF or by position within an ORF. Breadth was defined as annotated unique rearrangements over total unique productive rearrangements; depth was the summed frequency of those rearrangements. TCR breadth was compared between groups using two-sided Wilcoxon rank-sum tests. Imported from immuneACCESS, the table was reduced by TCRdb to in-frame sequences with V and J called. These copies leave out some clones; in studies compared against another copy, an unresolved V gene accounts for under half, and the cause of the remainder is not known. V and J calls and clone size follow that table, whereas D and trimming were derived from the DNA. The sample table contains 360,000 or so clones; only one count was recorded for around 89% of them. Under 2% of the sample goes to the ten largest clones.

In regard to this clone: Its antigen remains unidentified. No quality values exist for individual bases; no much larger clone is one base distant.

The origin of this receptor is a person between 18 and 59 years old who received the Ad26.COV2.S COVID-19 vaccine or a placebo. The sample in question was peripheral blood, obtained in a trial of Ad26.COV2.S vaccine versus placebo. The V and J genes are TRBV21-1 and TRBJ2-1; the D call of TRBD1 is as the table states it, not checked on the DNA. TRBV21-1 is marked as a pseudogene. Read as DNA, the sequence is TGTGCCTGCGGGGACAGGGATAGCCATGAGCAGTTCTTC. Its coded protein is CACGDRDSHEQFF.